The 18 T cell receptor beta chains below were found in one sample sequenced in a study of CDR3 diversity in severe acne. TCRdb reanalysed the PCR reads using MiXCR and keeps one entry per CDR3 protein. This table holds roughly 100,000 distinct CDR3 sequences, 51% found once. Input material: blood. The receptor set was obtained from a male donor with acne.

To note about this clonotype: The conserved final phenylalanine or tryptophan is absent from the CDR3, which likely points to a read error. V usage is TRBV20-1 and J usage is TRBJ2-3; D uncertain. Germline CDR1 is DFQATT and CDR2 is SNEGSKA (reference sequence). CDR3 size: 13 residues. The V and J ends lost 3 bases and 11 bases respectively, with 18 bases between them. CDR3 protein: CSASILRNNEQYS. CDR3 in DNA: TGCAGTGCTAGTATTCTCAGGAACAATGAGCAGTATTCT.

This clonotype was observed a few times. The J gene is TRBJ2-7, the V gene TRBV7-9; the match to TRBD2 covers 15 bases. The CDR3 totals 17 residues. With V trimmed by 3 bases and J by 4 bases, 7 bases remained unmatched. The germline V gene has CDR1 SEHNR and CDR2 FQNEAQ (reference sequence). The CDR3 protein is CASSFRTSGRGVYEQYF. CDR3 DNA: TGTGCCAGCAGCTTCCGGACTAGCGGGAGGGGCGTATACGAGCAGTACTTC.

V usage is TRBV10-3 and J usage is TRBJ2-6; no clear D gene. There are 13 residues in the CDR3. Per germline, CDR1 ENHRY and CDR2 SYGVKD. Trimming cost V 3 bases and J 6 bases, with 6 bases left between them. CDR3 bases: TGTGCCATCAGTGATGGTGAGGCCAACGTCCTGACTTTC. Translation gives CAISDGEANVLTF.

The genes are TRBV5-8 and TRBJ2-7; 8 nucleotides line up with TRBD1. Germline values: CDR1 SGHTS, CDR2 YDEGEE. J gave up 0 bases and V 4 bases, and 3 bases lay outside the gene matches. This CDR3 is built from 14 residues. This CDR3 reads CASSIDRGSYEQYF. The CDR3, as DNA: TGTGCCAGCAGCATCGACAGGGGCTCCTACGAGCAGTACTTC.

The chain has TRBV19 and TRBJ2-2, with unresolved D. The CDR3 sequence is 12 residues long. The V end was cut by 3 bases, the J end by 4 bases, with 3 bases between. Germline-derived CDR1 and CDR2 are LNHDA and SQIVND (reference sequence). The CDR3 DNA reads as TGTGCCAGTAGTATTTTCACCGGGGAGCTGTTTTTT. Amino acid sequence: CASSIFTGELFF.

The chain employs TRBV7-2 and TRBJ2-3; possible D gene TRBD2, 6 bases. V shed 5 bases and J shed 0 bases, with 30 bases lying between them. The germline V gene has CDR1 SGHTA and CDR2 FQGNSA. CDR3 length: 21 residues. In DNA form, the CDR3 reads TGTGCCAGCAGCCCTAGGTGTCAGGAGGGCCTCCAGGCTGTGAGCACAGATACGCAGTATTTT. Its translation: CASSPRCQEGLQAVSTDTQYF. Drawing the rest from reference TRBV7-2 and TRBJ2-3, the complete variable domain is GAGVSQSPSNKVTEKGKDVELRCDPISGHTALYWYRQSLGQGLEFLIYFQGNSAPDKSGLPSDRFSAERTGGSVSTLTIQRTQQEDSAVYLCASSPRCQEGLQAVSTDTQYFGPGTRLTVL.

Only a few counts were recorded for this clonotype. One end of the junction is discordant with germline, which a read error may explain. The V call is TRBV12-3 or TRBV12-4, the J call TRBJ2-7, with D possibly TRBD1 on 6 matching bases. The CDR3 covers 14 residues. This CDR3 is CATSDPDRPYEQYF. CDR3 bases: TGTGCCACCAGTGACCCGGACAGACCCTACGAGCAGTACTTC.

This clonotype was recorded at least ten times. A much larger clonotype is one base distant, so this may be a read error. The chain has TRBV20-1 and TRBJ2-6; D call uncertain. The germline gives CDR1 DFQATT, CDR2 SNEGSKA (reference sequence). CDR3 length: 12 amino acids. DNA of the CDR3: TGCGGTGCTAGCTCTGGGGCCAACGTCCTGACTTTC. Residues: CGASSGANVLTF.

The chain is built from TRBV6-2 or TRBV6-3 and TRBJ1-5; 10 positions match TRBD1. Germline trimming cut 8 bases from V and 6 bases from J; bases unmatched to any gene: 7. Germline assignment: CDR1 MNHEY and CDR2 SVGEGT. CDR3 length equals 14 residues. CDR3 sequence reads: CASGLGQGGQPQHF. Written as DNA, the CDR3 is TGTGCCAGCGGCTTAGGACAGGGGGGTCAGCCCCAGCATTTT.

The table lists this clonotype with many counts. The genes are TRBV10-3 and TRBJ1-5; D unclear. V shed 7 bases and J shed 5 bases, with 12 bases lying between them. The CDR3 length is 13 residues. Looked up from germline, CDR1 is ENHRY and CDR2 is SYGVKD. The DNA for the CDR3 is TGTGCCATCACCCCGCGGTCCGATCAGCCCCAGCATTTT. Amino acid sequence: CAITPRSDQPQHF.

The CDR3 protein is CASSFGGRNNEQFF. DNA for the CDR3: TGTGCCAGCAGTTTCGGTGGGAGGAACAATGAGCAGTTCTTC. This chain links TRBV27 with TRBJ2-1; possibly TRBD2 for D (6 bases). V was cut by 3 bases and J by 5 bases, with 11 bases left in between. Germline CDR1 MNHEY, CDR2 SMNVEV (reference sequence). This CDR3 contains 14 residues.

The chain combines TRBV7-2 with TRBJ2-5; 13 nucleotides line up with TRBD2. The junction had 8 bases not matched to a gene; V was cut back by 5 bases and J by 5 bases. Germline V CDR1 and CDR2: SGHTA, FQGNSA. CDR3 size: 16 residues. DNA of the CDR3: TGTGCCAGCAGCCCAAGGACTAGCGGGAGAGAGGAGACCCAGTACTTC. Translated, it gives CASSPRTSGREETQYF.

A note on this clonotype: This may be a read error, as it is one base from a much larger clone. The chain links TRBV7-9 to TRBJ2-7; D not certain. In germline, CDR1 is SEHNR, CDR2 FQNEAQ (reference sequence). Trimming took off 5 bases at V and 3 bases at J, with 20 bases between the two ends. CDR3 length: 16 amino acids. CDR3 DNA: TGTGCCAGCAGCCCCCGGTCGGGCACGACCGACTACGAGCAGTACTTC. It codes for CASSPRSGTTDYEQYF.

The rearrangement uses TRBV10-3 and TRBJ1-1, with TRBD1 matching 7 bases. This CDR3 has 15 residues. The ends lost 2 bases at V and 8 bases at J; junction bases unmatched: 11. Per germline, CDR1 ENHRY and CDR2 SYGVKD. The CDR3 sequence: CAISETDRPGVEAFF. The CDR3 DNA sequence: TGTGCCATCAGTGAGACGGACAGGCCAGGGGTGGAAGCTTTCTTT.

The rearrangement links TRBV27 to TRBJ1-6; 8 bases fit TRBD1. After removal of 4 bases from V and 11 bases from J, the junction contained 13 bases not matched to a gene. The CDR3 sequence is 16 residues long. Germline-derived CDR1 and CDR2 are MNHEY and SMNVEV (reference sequence). The CDR3 here is CASSWATGTGGPPLHF. CDR3 in DNA: TGTGCCAGCAGTTGGGCGACCGGGACAGGTGGTCCACCCCTCCACTTT.

In this sample, this clonotype turned up many times. CDR3 DNA sequence: TGTGCCAGCAGGCCTACAGGGGCGCGGACTGAAGCTTTCTTT. The encoded protein is CASRPTGARTEAFF. V usage is TRBV6-5 and J usage is TRBJ1-1; 7 bases are a match to TRBD1. This CDR3 has 14 amino acids. J gave up 5 bases and V 6 bases, and 9 bases lay outside the gene matches. The germline V gene has CDR1 MNHEY and CDR2 SVGAGI.

This clonotype was counted a few times. The rearrangement joins TRBV10-2 to TRBJ2-7, with TRBD2 matching 10 bases. Germline V lookup: CDR1 WSHSY, CDR2 SAAADI. V lost 4 bases and J lost 2; bases outside the gene matches: 11. The CDR3 is made up of 17 amino acids. The CDR3 DNA reads TGCGCCAGCAGTGCTGAACTAGCGGGATCGACCCCCTACGAGCAGTACTTC. Translated: CASSAELAGSTPYEQYF.

This clonotype has ten or more counts. The J gene is TRBJ2-7, the V gene TRBV10-3; D gene uncertain. V lost 7 bases and J 0 bases, leaving 7 bases between the germline ends. This CDR3 spans 12 amino acids. Germline loops: CDR1 ENHRY, CDR2 SYGVKD. The DNA of the CDR3 is TGTGCCATCATGACACTCTCCTACGAGCAGTACTTC. It translates to CAIMTLSYEQYF.